Below, 22 T cell receptor beta chains from the same sample are listed, as sequenced in a study of CXCR3-negative and CXCR3-positive naive CD8 T cells. TRB cDNA was prepared as libraries by UMI-labeled 5' RACE. TCRdb re-called the 5' RACE reads; one entry per CDR3 protein, DNA not given. The sample features approximately 66,000 distinct CDR3 sequences, with about 1.5% in its top ten. Sequenced input: naive CXCR3- CD8+ T cells from blood. Regarding subset: CD45RO-CCR7+CD27+CD95- naive CD8+ T cells lacking CXCR3 (TNR3-). These receptors all come from a human donor in good health. Some clones in this sample may be carry-over from other donors' samples.

V usage is TRBV7-9 and J usage is TRBJ2-3; as DNA is missing, the TRBD2 call by TCRdb cannot be tested. Germline CDR1 is SEHNR and CDR2 is FQNEAQ (reference sequence). CDR3 length equals 16 residues. This CDR3 reads CASSLSSGRARDTQYF.

The CDR3 spells CASSFLAGASNEQFF. The V and J genes are TRBV7-9 and TRBJ2-1; the D call of TRBD2 rests on TCRdb alone, since no DNA is present to check it. The CDR3 consists of 15 residues. Germline CDR1 and CDR2: SEHNR and FQNEAQ (reference sequence).

The genes are TRBV14 and TRBJ2-3; absent DNA, TCRdb's TRBD2 call cannot be checked. CDR3 length: 14 residues. Germline V lookup: CDR1 SGHDN, CDR2 FVKESK. CDR3 sequence: CASSQVLGREIQYF.

The J gene is TRBJ2-3, the V gene TRBV29-1. The CDR3 is 15 residues long. From germline, CDR1 is SQVTM and CDR2 ANQGSEA. The CDR3 loop reads CSGVPYLASTDTQYF.

The chain couples TRBV14 to TRBJ1-1. Germline V lookup: CDR1 SGHDN, CDR2 FVKESK. There are 16 residues in the CDR3. The CDR3 loop is CASSQVPDLQLTEAFF. The entire variable domain, with the rest obtained from reference TRBV14 and TRBJ1-1, is as follows: EAGVTQFPSHSVIEKGQTVTLRCDPISGHDNLYWYRRVMGKEIKFLLHFVKESKQDESGMPNNRFLAERTGGTYSTLKVQPAELEDSGVYFCASSQVPDLQLTEAFFGQGTRLTVV.

V and J are TRBV7-9 and TRBJ1-1; the D call of TRBD1 rests on TCRdb alone, since no DNA is present to check it. The CDR3 extends over 12 amino acids. Looked up from germline, CDR1 is SEHNR and CDR2 is FQNEAQ (reference sequence). The CDR3 here is CASSRGATEAFF.

This chain uses TRBV7-9 with TRBJ1-3. CDR1 is SEHNR and CDR2 is FQNEAQ in the germline V gene (reference sequence). The CDR3 has 14 amino acids. The CDR3 protein is CASSLANAGNTIYF.

The rearrangement joins TRBV10-1 to TRBJ1-2; TCRdb outputs TRBD1, but without DNA this stays unchecked. This CDR3 is built from 14 residues. Germline-derived CDR1 and CDR2 are WNHNN and SYGVQD (reference sequence). The CDR3 region is CASSPGQGSYGYTF.

The chain uses TRBV29-1 and TRBJ2-1; TCRdb reports TRBD1, a call that lacks DNA to check it against. CDR3 length: 13 residues. Germline V gives CDR1 SQVTM, CDR2 ANQGSEA. The CDR3 loop reads CSVDQGVMYEQFF.

The rearrangement joins TRBV7-2 to TRBJ2-1; as DNA is missing, the TRBD1 call by TCRdb cannot be tested. The V gene's germline CDR1 is SGHTA and CDR2 FQGNSA. This CDR3 is built from 15 residues. The CDR3 spells CASSFKANRDNEQFF.

The CDR3 here is CASSLAKGGTNTEAFF. The gene calls are TRBV27 and TRBJ1-1; the TCRdb call, TRBD1, lacks DNA for checking. The germline gives CDR1 MNHEY, CDR2 SMNVEV (reference sequence). The CDR3 runs 16 residues.

This sequence joins TRBV3-1 and TRBJ2-1. CDR1 is LGHDT and CDR2 is YNNKEL in the germline V gene (reference sequence). The CDR3 sequence is 15 residues long. This CDR3 is CASSQAGNVNNEQFF.

The V gene is TRBV29-1, the J gene TRBJ2-1. The CDR3 is 14 amino acids. Germline V gene sequence: CDR1 SQVTM, CDR2 ANQGSEA. This CDR3 reads CSVEAREPYNEQFF.

This chain connects TRBV29-1 to TRBJ2-1; no DNA is available, so the TRBD2 call from TCRdb remains unchecked. This CDR3 is 18 amino acids long. Germline V gene lookup returns CDR1 SQVTM and CDR2 ANQGSEA. The CDR3 sequence is CSVVAGGPMMASYNEQFF.

This sequence joins TRBV2 and TRBJ2-1; without DNA, the TCRdb call of TRBD1 cannot be checked. The CDR3 covers 16 residues. Germline loops: CDR1 SNHLY, CDR2 FYNNEI. The CDR3 here is CASYRSTGISYNEQFF. The full variable domain, in which reference TRBV2 and TRBJ2-1 provide the parts outside the CDR3, is EPEVTQTPSHQVTQMGQEVILRCVPISNHLYFYWYRQILGQKVEFLVSFYNNEISEKSEIFDDQFSVERPDGSNFTLKIRSTKLEDSAMYFCASYRSTGISYNEQFFGPGTRLTVL.

The chain has TRBV14 and TRBJ2-7; TCRdb picks TRBD1, but there is no DNA to check that call. There are 12 residues in the CDR3. CDR1 SGHDN and CDR2 FVKESK come from the germline V gene. This CDR3 is CASSHGTVEQYF.

The chain links TRBV20-1 to TRBJ2-7. Per germline, CDR1 DFQATT and CDR2 SNEGSKA (reference sequence). The CDR3 consists of 14 residues. The CDR3 reads CSARGLGIDYEQYF.

The rearrangement joins TRBV15 to TRBJ2-1; TCRdb lists TRBD1, though no DNA is available to test this call. Germline V gives CDR1 LNHNV, CDR2 YYDKDF (reference sequence). The CDR3 consists of 15 residues. Here the CDR3 reads CATSRSVDREDEQFF.

V and J are TRBV29-1 and TRBJ2-3; TCRdb reports TRBD2, a call that lacks DNA to check it against. Germline V CDR1 and CDR2: SQVTM, ANQGSEA. The CDR3 extends over 13 amino acids. CDR3 sequence: CSVVLAETDTQYF.

This chain connects TRBV29-1 to TRBJ1-1. The germline V gene has CDR1 SQVTM and CDR2 ANQGSEA. The CDR3 is 12 residues long. This CDR3 is CSVEAGGGEAFF.

CDR3 in amino acids: CASSLDGNTIYF. The chain uses TRBV5-5 and TRBJ1-3. The CDR3 runs 12 residues. The germline gives CDR1 SGHKS, CDR2 YYEKEE (reference sequence).

The chain couples TRBV11-1 to TRBJ2-7. CDR3 length: 14 residues. Germline V gives CDR1 SGHAT, CDR2 FQDESV (reference sequence). CDR3 sequence: CASSFEGLLYEQYF.